A single sample gave rise to the 25 T cell receptor beta chains below, sequenced in a study of metastatic and nonmetastatic thyroid tumors. Using MiXCR, TCRdb re-called clones from the PCR reads. The table lists roughly 44,000 clones, less than 25% of them singletons. Patients had received no treatment of any kind before thyroid surgery. Sequencing was done on a sample of tumor tissue. All receptors derive from a female donor with papillary thyroid cancer or a benign thyroid nodule (not recorded which). Some clones in this sample may be carry-over from other donors' samples.

This clone appeared many times. The rearrangement links TRBV4-1 to TRBJ1-2; possible D gene TRBD1, 5 bases. The V gene's germline CDR1 is MGHRA and CDR2 YSYEKL. With 1 base removed from V and 6 bases from J, the gap between germline ends came to 21 bases. CDR3 length: 17 amino acids. The CDR3 protein is CASSQADSRDRGDGYTF. In DNA, the CDR3 is TGCGCCAGCAGCCAAGCAGACTCCCGGGACCGCGGGGATGGCTACACCTTC.

This clone was detected only once. The rearrangement uses TRBV5-1 and TRBJ2-7; possible D gene TRBD2, 6 bases. There are 15 residues in the CDR3. The V gene's germline CDR1 is SGHRS and CDR2 YFSETQ. V shed 1 base and J shed 0 bases, with 11 bases lying between them. DNA for the CDR3: TGCGCCAGCAGCTTGTTGGCGGGAAGCTCCTACGAGCAGTACTTC. Encoded protein: CASSLLAGSSYEQYF.

This clone showed up many times. The V gene is TRBV19, the J gene TRBJ1-1; the D gene is possibly TRBD1 (5 bases). This CDR3 spans 15 amino acids. The V and J ends lost 2 bases and 3 bases respectively, with 13 bases between them. Germline V gene sequence: CDR1 LNHDA, CDR2 SQIVND (reference sequence). The CDR3 bases are TGTGCCAGTAGTATACGGGCCGGGGGGTACACTGAAGCTTTCTTT. It codes for CASSIRAGGYTEAFF. Drawing the rest from reference TRBV19 and TRBJ1-1, the complete variable domain is DGGITQSPKYLFRKEGQNVTLSCEQNLNHDAMYWYRQDPGQGLRLIYYSQIVNDFQKGDIAEGYSVSREKKESFPLTVTSAQKNPTAFYLCASSIRAGGYTEAFFGQGTRLTVV.

The chain employs TRBV12-3 or TRBV12-4 and TRBJ2-1; D remains ambiguous. With 1 base removed from V and 2 bases from J, the gap between germline ends came to 6 bases. The CDR3 has 14 amino acids. The CDR3 DNA is TGTGCCAGCAGTTTAGGCGGACCCTACAATGAGCAGTTCTTC. This encodes CASSLGGPYNEQFF.

Comments on this clone: Its ends do not fully match the called genes, so a read error is possible. V gene TRBV5-1 combines with J gene TRBJ2-1, with 9 bases identical to TRBD1. The CDR3 runs 13 residues. Germline CDR1 is SGHRS and CDR2 is YFSETQ. In nucleotides, the CDR3 is TGCGCCAGCAGCTTGGGGGACAGGGATGAGGGCCTCTTC. This translates into CASSLGDRDEGLF. The whole variable domain, remainder taken from reference TRBV5-1 and TRBJ2-1, is KAGVTQTPRYLIKTRGQQVTLSCSPISGHRSVSWYQQTPGQGLQFLFEYFSETQRNKGNFPGRFSGRQFSNSRSEMNVSTLELGDSALYLCASSLGDRDEGLFGPGTRLTVL.

This clone is medium-sized within its sample. V is TRBV6-1 and J is TRBJ2-7; 8 bases line up with TRBD1. This CDR3 contains 13 residues. Germline loops: CDR1 MNHNS, CDR2 SASEGT. V lost 5 bases and J lost 5; bases outside the gene matches: 5. DNA of the CDR3: TGTGCCAGCAGTTCGGACAGGGAGGACGAGCAGTACTTC. The encoded protein is CASSSDREDEQYF.

The chain has TRBV7-8 and TRBJ2-1, with D unclear. Per germline, CDR1 SGHVS and CDR2 FQNEAQ. The V end lost 2 bases, the J end lost 8 bases, and 13 bases lay between the germline ends. The CDR3 consists of 14 residues. Here the CDR3 DNA reads TGTGCCAGCAGCTTATCGCTGGTAATCGATGAGCAGTTCTTC. It encodes CASSLSLVIDEQFF.

This clone was picked up many times. This rearrangement joins TRBV14 to TRBJ1-2, with D possibly being TRBD1 (5 bases). The CDR3 is 17 residues long. Between the trimmed V and J ends, which lost 1 base and 5 bases, there was a span of 20 bases. Germline CDR1 reads SGHDN; CDR2 reads FVKESK. Here the CDR3 DNA reads TGTGCCAGCAGCCAAGTAGCGGGCGGGACGGACCCTTATGGCTACACCTTC. It yields the protein CASSQVAGGTDPYGYTF.

Ten or more counts support this clone. A much larger clone sits a single nucleotide away, making a read error possible. In the same sample, other DNA sequences code for this CDR3. The chain combines TRBV4-3 with TRBJ1-5; D perhaps matches TRBD1 (6 bases). V was clipped by 3 bases and J by 5 bases, with 14 bases between them. The CDR3 spans 15 residues. The germline CDR1 and CDR2 sequences are LGHNA and YSLEER. The CDR3 DNA reads TGCGCCAGCAGCCACGGCACACAGGGTGATCAGCCCCAGCATTTT. Its translation is CASSHGTQGDQPQHF.

This chain connects TRBV20-1 to TRBJ1-1; D is unresolved. V dropped 3 bases and J dropped 7 bases, with 9 bases sitting between them. Germline V lookup: CDR1 DFQATT, CDR2 SNEGSKA (reference sequence). The CDR3 contains 11 residues. The CDR3 region has the DNA TGCAGTGCTAGGGACGTCTATGAAGCTTTCTTT. Translation gives CSARDVYEAFF.

By frequency in the sample, this clone is medium-sized (0.01 to 0.1%). The rearrangement uses TRBV6-5 and TRBJ2-7; D uncertain. Germline V gene sequence: CDR1 MNHEY, CDR2 SVGAGI. Trimming removed 0 bases at V and 2 bases at J, with 5 bases between. The length of the CDR3 is 13 residues. The CDR3: CASSYSIAYEQYF. The CDR3 DNA is TGTGCCAGCAGTTACTCGATCGCCTACGAGCAGTACTTC.

The chain combines TRBV18 with TRBJ2-1, with TRBD1 matching 9 bases. CDR1 KGHSH and CDR2 LQKENI come from the germline V gene. The length of the CDR3 is 16 residues. With 4 bases clipped from V and 9 bases from J, the junction kept 13 bases outside the gene matches. The CDR3 bases are TGTGCCAGCTCACTAATTGGGACAGGGATATTCGGTGAGCAGTTCTTC. It translates to CASSLIGTGIFGEQFF.

This clone was seen a few times. The CDR3 protein is CASSPGAGTGTYEQYF. CDR3 nucleotides: TGCGCCAGCAGCCCCGGAGCCGGCACGGGAACCTACGAGCAGTACTTC. The chain joins TRBV5-1 to TRBJ2-7, with D possibly matching TRBD2 (5 bases). The germline gives CDR1 SGHRS, CDR2 YFSETQ. The CDR3 runs to 16 residues. V shed 4 bases and J shed 2 bases, with 19 bases lying between them.

This clone was seen a handful of times. This chain links TRBV2 with TRBJ2-7, with TRBD1 matching over 9 bases. The J segment lost 4 bases and the V segment lost 6 bases, leaving 10 bases of the junction unmatched. CDR3 size: 15 residues. Germline V CDR1 and CDR2: SNHLY, FYNNEI. CDR3 in DNA: TGTGCCAGCAGCGTTGCCGGGACAGGGAATTACGAGCAGTACTTC. Protein product: CASSVAGTGNYEQYF. The whole variable domain, filled in from reference TRBV2 and TRBJ2-7, reads EPEVTQTPSHQVTQMGQEVILRCVPISNHLYFYWYRQILGQKVEFLVSFYNNEISEKSEIFDDQFSVERPDGSNFTLKIRSTKLEDSAMYFCASSVAGTGNYEQYFGPGTRLTVT.

There are many counts of this clone. This sequence joins TRBV5-1 and TRBJ2-5; D not resolved. Trimming pared 0 bases from V and 4 bases from J, leaving 1 base between. The V gene's germline CDR1 is SGHRS and CDR2 YFSETQ. The CDR3 runs to 11 residues. The CDR3: CASSLAETQYF. Written as DNA, the CDR3 is TGCGCCAGCAGCTTGGCAGAGACCCAGTACTTC. The full variable domain, with the rest looked up from reference TRBV5-1 and TRBJ2-5, is KAGVTQTPRYLIKTRGQQVTLSCSPISGHRSVSWYQQTPGQGLQFLFEYFSETQRNKGNFPGRFSGRQFSNSRSEMNVSTLELGDSALYLCASSLAETQYFGPGTRLLVL.

The chain joins TRBV6-5 to TRBJ1-1; D gene ambiguous. From germline, CDR1 is MNHEY and CDR2 SVGAGI. Trimming cost V 3 bases and J 5 bases, with 13 bases left between them. There are 14 residues in the CDR3. This chain's CDR3 is CASSYKRAETEAFF. For the CDR3, the DNA is TGTGCCAGCAGTTATAAAAGGGCGGAAACTGAAGCTTTCTTT.

This chain links TRBV20-1 with TRBJ1-2; a weak D match, TRBD1 (5 bases). Germline V gives CDR1 DFQATT, CDR2 SNEGSKA (reference sequence). V gave up 5 bases and J gave up 7 bases, with 20 bases separating them. CDR3 length equals 14 residues. The CDR3 reads CSAGFGGQGVGYTF. CDR3 nucleotides: TGCAGTGCTGGGTTTGGTGGGCAGGGTGTTGGCTACACCTTC.

The V gene is TRBV7-6, the J gene TRBJ2-2; D not certain. The CDR3 has 14 amino acids. From germline, CDR1 is SGHVS and CDR2 FNYEAQ. V lost 3 bases and J 7 bases, leaving 12 bases between the germline ends. CDR3 DNA sequence: TGTGCCAGCAGCTTGGCACCGGCTGACGGGGAGCTGTTTTTT. This translates into CASSLAPADGELFF.

Ten or more counts support this clone. This specimen includes other DNA sequences encoding the same CDR3. The V and J genes are TRBV6-1 and TRBJ1-1, with D possibly TRBD1 on 6 matching bases. Trimming pared 5 bases from V and 1 base from J, leaving 8 bases between. The CDR3 is 13 residues long. Germline V gene lookup returns CDR1 MNHNS and CDR2 SASEGT. In DNA, the CDR3 is TGTGCCAGCAGTTCACAGGGGAACACTGAAGCTTTCTTT. As protein: CASSSQGNTEAFF.

Many counts were recorded for this clone. The chain links TRBV2 to TRBJ2-1, with no clear D. The CDR3 covers 16 residues. The germline V and J ends were trimmed by 4 bases and 5 bases, with 18 bases remaining between them. Germline V lookup: CDR1 SNHLY, CDR2 FYNNEI. The DNA of the CDR3 is TGTGCCAGCAGTGCTGGCGTTTTCGGCAAAAACAATGAGCAGTTCTTC. Translated: CASSAGVFGKNNEQFF.

The CDR3 sequence: CSARAQGAPWGEQFF. The CDR3, as DNA: TGCAGTGCTAGGGCCCAGGGGGCACCTTGGGGTGAGCAGTTCTTC. The chain recombines TRBV20-1 with TRBJ2-1; 8 nucleotides agree with TRBD1. V shed 3 bases and J 9 bases; nucleotides not matched to a gene: 13. Germline values: CDR1 DFQATT, CDR2 SNEGSKA (reference sequence). The CDR3 has 15 amino acids.

In this sample, this clone turned up many times. This chain connects TRBV20-1 to TRBJ2-1; 8 nucleotides match TRBD2. The V gene end was trimmed by 6 bases and the J gene end by 10 bases; junction bases not matched to a gene: 11. In germline, CDR1 is DFQATT, CDR2 SNEGSKA (reference sequence). The CDR3 spans 13 residues. The CDR3 coding sequence is TGCAGTGCCACCTTACCGGGAGGGGAGGAGCAGTTCTTC. Protein sequence: CSATLPGGEEQFF.

V gene TRBV5-1 combines with J gene TRBJ2-2; D call uncertain. The CDR3 has 16 amino acids. V was shortened by 1 base and J by 3 bases, with 13 bases between the two germline ends. CDR1 SGHRS and CDR2 YFSETQ come from the germline V gene. The CDR3 DNA is TGCGCCAGCAGCTTGAGTTCCCAGAAGGACACCGGGGAGCTGTTTTTT. Its translation is CASSLSSQKDTGELFF. The full variable domain, in which reference TRBV5-1 and TRBJ2-2 provide the parts outside the CDR3, is KAGVTQTPRYLIKTRGQQVTLSCSPISGHRSVSWYQQTPGQGLQFLFEYFSETQRNKGNFPGRFSGRQFSNSRSEMNVSTLELGDSALYLCASSLSSQKDTGELFFGEGSRLTVL.

The chain links TRBV6-6 to TRBJ1-3; 7 nucleotides match TRBD1. Trimming removed 2 bases from V and 5 bases from J; junction bases left unmatched: 9. The germline gives CDR1 MNHNY, CDR2 SVGAGI (reference sequence). CDR3 length equals 16 residues. DNA of the CDR3: TGTGCCAGCAGTTACCCCCTACAGGGGTCGAGAAACACCATATATTTT. Its translation: CASSYPLQGSRNTIYF.

This clone was counted many times. The V gene is TRBV20-1, the J gene TRBJ2-7, with TRBD1 identical over 8 bases. This CDR3 comprises 13 residues. Germline V lookup: CDR1 DFQATT, CDR2 SNEGSKA (reference sequence). V was pared by 7 bases and J by 5 bases, with 10 bases of the junction left unmatched. CDR3 loop: CSVPTGDLNEQYF. CDR3 coding DNA: TGCAGTGTCCCGACAGGGGATTTAAACGAGCAGTACTTC.